A selection of T cell receptor beta chains follows, all from one sample in a study of Ad26.COV2.S vaccination and SARS-CoV-2 variants. The assay was immunoSEQ multiplex PCR, and TCRdb's table has in-frame clones only and misses some. The sample yields about 180,000 clones, roughly 87% seen once. Sequencing was performed on peripheral blood, taken after recovery from COVID-19. Receptors were obtained from a human donor who had recovered from COVID-19. CDR3s include the opening cysteine and the closing phenylalanine or tryptophan. D genes are given only for firm matches.

TRBV14	TRBD1	TRBJ1-2	CARQGDGYTF
TRBV7-8	TRBD2	TRBJ2-3	CASSSGGVTSTDTQYF
TRBV4-2	.	TRBJ2-2	CASSQDVYSDTGELFF
TRBV2	.	TRBJ2-7	CASSEAQGSGQYF
TRBV7-9	.	TRBJ2-7	CASSLSAVGQSYEQYF
TRBV12-3/TRBV12-4	.	TRBJ1-1	CASSLATGQAFF
TRBV27	.	TRBJ2-3	CASSLIGGAGLSTDTQYF
TRBV6-5	.	TRBJ1-1	CASTHLGRVNTEAFF
TRBV7-9	TRBD1	TRBJ1-5	CASSFAGGSNQPQHF
TRBV12-5	.	TRBJ2-7	CASGPGAYSYEQYF
TRBV6-5	.	TRBJ1-5	CASDGQINQPQHF
TRBV5-4	.	TRBJ1-5	CASSLEGWEQPQHF
TRBV19	.	TRBJ1-1	CASSIGQLRFTEAFF
TRBV4-2	.	TRBJ2-7	CASSQDRSKTYEQYF
TRBV11-2	TRBD2	TRBJ2-3	CASRPGLAGVITSTDTQYF
TRBV7-2	.	TRBJ1-4	CASSLRVGLGGEKLFF
TRBV7-2	TRBD2	TRBJ2-1	CASSLEGTSGNNEQFF
TRBV11-3	.	TRBJ2-7	CASSLDPSSYEQYF
TRBV10-3	TRBD1	TRBJ2-7	CAISGGGTGTYEQYF
TRBV19	TRBD1	TRBJ1-5	CASQRTGERQPQHF
TRBV30	.	TRBJ1-3	CAWSSWLGNTIYF
TRBV7-8	.	TRBJ1-2	CASSLAVSIYGYTF
TRBV11-2	TRBD2	TRBJ2-3	CASSSPSGTSTDTQYF
TRBV7-9	.	TRBJ2-1	CASKRASGTYNEQFF
TRBV9	.	TRBJ2-5	CASSLGYTSSQETQYF
TRBV4-1	.	TRBJ1-5	CASSQQLNQPQHF
TRBV15	.	TRBJ2-5	CATSSTGMGTQYF
TRBV11-2	.	TRBJ2-1	CASSSRDLGSLEQLF
TRBV6-6	.	TRBJ2-5	CASSLASGETQYF
TRBV12-3/TRBV12-4	.	TRBJ2-1	CASSLGAEQFF
TRBV2	TRBD2	TRBJ2-1	CASSPPAGGPNEQFF
TRBV12-3/TRBV12-4	.	TRBJ2-1	CASSLGGDEQFF
TRBV7-3	TRBD2	.	CASSLTSGSYEQYF
TRBV2	.	TRBJ2-3	CASSYYTDTQYF
TRBV4-1	TRBD1	TRBJ2-1	CASSQVGDSPYNEQFF
TRBV10-3	TRBD2	TRBJ2-1	CAISESAGGPYEQFF
TRBV7-9	TRBD1	TRBJ2-1	CAGQSTGDPRDEQFF
TRBV7-3	TRBD1	TRBJ2-1	CASSPPQGATNEQFF
TRBV6-6	.	TRBJ1-4	CASNSQGRLFF
TRBV6-5	.	TRBJ2-3	CASRTGTDTQYF